Below, 24 T cell receptor beta chains from the same sample are listed, as sequenced in a study of blood T cell repertoires in COVID-19. Data came from immunoSEQ multiplex PCR; TCRdb stores just in-frame clones and leaves some out. This repertoire shows roughly 500,000 clones, around 87% found once; its top ten account for about 1.7%. Sequenced input: PBMCs or T cells enriched from blood (not recorded which). The receptors come from a woman between 40 and 50 years old who had recovered from COVID-19.

This chain links TRBV7-8 with TRBJ1-6; 8 nucleotides align to TRBD1. The CDR3 has 15 amino acids. The junction had 13 bases not matched to a gene; V was cut back by 5 bases and J by 13 bases. Per germline, CDR1 SGHVS and CDR2 FQNEAQ. The CDR3 DNA reads as TGTGCCAGCAGCAGTCCGACAGGGGAGGAGGTTCCCCTCCACTTT. Amino acid sequence: CASSSPTGEEVPLHF.

This rearrangement joins TRBV5-5 to TRBJ1-5; 9 positions match TRBD1. Per germline, CDR1 SGHKS and CDR2 YYEKEE (reference sequence). J gave up 5 bases and V 0 bases, and 9 bases lay outside the gene matches. The CDR3 contains 17 residues. In nucleotides, the CDR3 is TGTGCCAGCAGCTTGGAAGGGACAGGGTTTACCTATCAGCCCCAGCATTTT. It specifies CASSLEGTGFTYQPQHF.

The chain recombines TRBV29-1 with TRBJ1-1; D may be TRBD1 (5 bases). Per the germline V gene, CDR1 is SQVTM and CDR2 is ANQGSEA. There are 14 residues in the CDR3. Trimming removed 6 bases from V and 2 bases from J, with 16 bases in between. CDR3 loop: CSVSPLTANTEAFF. The CDR3, as DNA: TGCAGCGTATCTCCATTGACAGCTAACACTGAAGCTTTCTTT.

The chain employs TRBV6-5 and TRBJ2-7, with TRBD1 matching over 9 bases. CDR1 is MNHEY and CDR2 is SVGAGI in the germline V gene. The CDR3 loop spans 15 amino acids. Unmatched junction bases numbered 9, after V lost 5 bases and J lost 4 bases. The CDR3 DNA is TGTGCCAGCAGTCGACCGGGACAGGGCTTGTACGAGCAGTACTTC. This translates into CASSRPGQGLYEQYF.

This sequence joins TRBV4-3 and TRBJ2-1, with 8 bases matching TRBD2. Germline lookup yields CDR1 LGHNA and CDR2 YSLEER. The CDR3 runs 16 residues. V shed 0 bases and J 6 bases; nucleotides not matched to a gene: 7. Written as DNA, the CDR3 is TGCGCCAGCAGCCAAGATCGAGCGGGGGATTCCAATGAGCAGTTCTTC. This encodes CASSQDRAGDSNEQFF.

J is TRBJ1-6 and V is TRBV9; D unclear. The CDR3 has 14 amino acids. The V end was cut by 4 bases, the J end by 7 bases, with 12 bases between. Per germline, CDR1 SGDLS and CDR2 YYNGEE. The DNA of the CDR3 is TGTGCCAGCAGCCGAAATCGAGCCAATTCACCCCTCCACTTT. Its protein product is CASSRNRANSPLHF.

CDR3 nucleotides: TGTGCCAGCAGAAAAGCGAAGGGTGTGGGACAGGGGGCCAATAGCAATCAGCCCCAGCATTTT. It encodes CASRKAKGVGQGANSNQPQHF. This sequence joins TRBV27 and TRBJ1-5, with 12 bases aligning to TRBD1. This CDR3 contains 21 residues. Germline V gene sequence: CDR1 MNHEY, CDR2 SMNVEV (reference sequence). V was clipped by 6 bases and J by 0 bases; unmatched bases: 18.

In regard to this clone: The same CDR3 is also encoded by other DNA sequences in this sample. The genes are TRBV5-1 and TRBJ2-7; 9 positions agree with TRBD1. The junction had 3 bases not matched to a gene; V was cut back by 2 bases and J by 0 bases. Germline V CDR1 and CDR2: SGHRS, YFSETQ. This CDR3 is built from 15 residues. The CDR3 sequence is CASSLGTGISYEQYF. In DNA, the CDR3 is TGCGCCAGCAGCTTAGGGACAGGGATCTCCTACGAGCAGTACTTC. Using reference TRBV5-1 and TRBJ2-7 for the parts outside the CDR3, the full variable domain is KAGVTQTPRYLIKTRGQQVTLSCSPISGHRSVSWYQQTPGQGLQFLFEYFSETQRNKGNFPGRFSGRQFSNSRSEMNVSTLELGDSALYLCASSLGTGISYEQYFGPGTRLTVT.

V is TRBV5-8 and J is TRBJ1-5; TRBD1 might be the D (5 bases). Trimming stripped 4 bases from V and 0 bases from J, with 11 bases between. From germline, CDR1 is SGHTS and CDR2 YDEGEE. CDR3 size: 15 residues. The CDR3 reads CASSRQGLSNQPQHF. Here the CDR3 DNA reads TGTGCCAGCAGCCGGCAGGGACTTAGCAATCAGCCCCAGCATTTT.

The chain has TRBV20-1 and TRBJ2-3; maybe TRBD1 (6 bases). Looked up from germline, CDR1 is DFQATT and CDR2 is SNEGSKA (reference sequence). The CDR3 length is 14 residues. Deletions cut 3 bases from V and 3 bases from J, with 13 bases between. CDR3 amino acids: CSASKGTKTDTQYF. As DNA, the CDR3 is TGCAGTGCTAGTAAGGGGACAAAAACAGATACGCAGTATTTT.

The rearrangement joins TRBV9 to TRBJ2-7; 8 bases are a match to TRBD2. The V segment lost 3 bases and the J segment 2 bases; nucleotides outside the gene matches: 7. The V gene's germline CDR1 is SGDLS and CDR2 YYNGEE. This CDR3 has 15 residues. For the CDR3, the DNA is TGTGCCAGCAGCGCCAGCGGGAGCCTTACCTACGAGCAGTACTTC. This encodes CASSASGSLTYEQYF.

This sequence joins TRBV5-1 and TRBJ2-1, with TRBD2 matching 7 bases. V trimming: 0 bases; J trimming: 2 bases; junction bases outside the gene matches: 5. The V gene's germline CDR1 is SGHRS and CDR2 YFSETQ. CDR3 length equals 16 residues. CDR3 in amino acids: CASSLVGSGPYNEQFF. The DNA of the CDR3 is TGCGCCAGCAGCTTGGTAGGTAGCGGGCCCTACAATGAGCAGTTCTTC. Complete variable domain (other parts from reference TRBV5-1 and TRBJ2-1): KAGVTQTPRYLIKTRGQQVTLSCSPISGHRSVSWYQQTPGQGLQFLFEYFSETQRNKGNFPGRFSGRQFSNSRSEMNVSTLELGDSALYLCASSLVGSGPYNEQFFGPGTRLTVL.

The chain uses TRBV13 and TRBJ1-2, with D perhaps TRBD1 (6 bases). In germline, CDR1 is PRHDT, CDR2 FYEKMQ (reference sequence). The ends were cut back, 5 bases at V and 6 bases at J, with 19 bases in the middle. The CDR3 has 15 amino acids. DNA of the CDR3: TGTGCCAGCAGCCTCGGACAGTCTACGAGGGATGGCTACACCTTC. As protein: CASSLGQSTRDGYTF.

The chain has TRBV19 and TRBJ1-5, with unresolved D. Germline assignment: CDR1 LNHDA and CDR2 SQIVND (reference sequence). The CDR3 length is 16 residues. Trimming took off 3 bases at V and 3 bases at J, with 15 bases between the two ends. The CDR3 loop is CASSIPTGWANQPQHF. CDR3 in DNA: TGTGCCAGTAGTATCCCGACGGGATGGGCCAATCAGCCCCAGCATTTT. The variable domain in full, with the rest retrieved from reference TRBV19 and TRBJ1-5, is DGGITQSPKYLFRKEGQNVTLSCEQNLNHDAMYWYRQDPGQGLRLIYYSQIVNDFQKGDIAEGYSVSREKKESFPLTVTSAQKNPTAFYLCASSIPTGWANQPQHFGDGTRLSIL.

This clone showed up just once. The J gene is TRBJ2-4, the V gene TRBV7-6; 10 bases are a match to TRBD1. The junction had 5 bases not matched to a gene; V was cut back by 5 bases and J by 7 bases. The CDR3 totals 14 residues. Per the germline V gene, CDR1 is SGHVS and CDR2 is FNYEAQ. CDR3 DNA: TGTGCCAGCAGCCCCGGGACAGGGGCGAACATTCAGTACTTC. The encoded protein is CASSPGTGANIQYF.

The V call is TRBV7-2, the J call TRBJ2-1; 10 nucleotides align to TRBD2. The CDR3 contains 15 residues. The germline V gene has CDR1 SGHTA and CDR2 FQGNSA. The ends lost 2 bases at V and 10 bases at J; junction bases unmatched: 8. In nucleotides, the CDR3 is TGTGCCAGCAGCTTAAAGGTAGCGGGAGGCGGAGAGCAGTTCTTC. Residues: CASSLKVAGGGEQFF.

The chain is built from TRBV30 and TRBJ2-3; 10 bases agree with TRBD2. In germline, CDR1 is GTSNPN, CDR2 SVGIG (reference sequence). CDR3 size: 13 residues. V dropped 8 bases and J dropped 5; count of bases not matched to a gene: 7. The CDR3 spells CAHRASGRDTQYF. Here the CDR3 DNA reads TGTGCCCACAGGGCTAGCGGGAGAGATACGCAGTATTTT.

This chain links TRBV11-2 with TRBJ2-6; D not certain. The germline V and J ends were trimmed by 4 bases and 2 bases, with 15 bases remaining between them. Germline V gene data show CDR1 as SGHAT and CDR2 as FQNNGV. The CDR3 length is 17 residues. In DNA form, the CDR3 reads TGTGCCAGCAGCTCTAGGTTGGTCTCAGCTGGGGCCAACGTCCTGACTTTC. It yields the protein CASSSRLVSAGANVLTF.

The chain employs TRBV15 and TRBJ2-7, with 13 positions matching TRBD2. Germline loops: CDR1 LNHNV, CDR2 YYDKDF (reference sequence). The CDR3 covers 15 residues. V trimming: 3 bases; J trimming: 7 bases; junction bases outside the gene matches: 6. In nucleotides, the CDR3 is TGTGCCACCAGCAGCGGGACTAGCGGGATGAGGGAGCAGTACTTC. Protein: CATSSGTSGMREQYF.

This chain uses TRBV19 with TRBJ2-4; 9 bases are a match to TRBD1. CDR1 LNHDA and CDR2 SQIVND come from the germline V gene (reference sequence). V shed 0 bases and J 9 bases; nucleotides not matched to a gene: 9. This CDR3 spans 16 amino acids. CDR3 sequence (DNA): TGTGCCAGTAGTATAGATCCCGGGGACAGGGTTTCCATTCAGTACTTC. It specifies CASSIDPGDRVSIQYF. The variable domain in full, with the rest retrieved from reference TRBV19 and TRBJ2-4, is DGGITQSPKYLFRKEGQNVTLSCEQNLNHDAMYWYRQDPGQGLRLIYYSQIVNDFQKGDIAEGYSVSREKKESFPLTVTSAQKNPTAFYLCASSIDPGDRVSIQYFGAGTRLSVL.

The chain recombines TRBV7-9 with TRBJ1-1, with 7 bases aligning to TRBD1. The CDR3 has 13 amino acids. After removal of 11 bases from V and 5 bases from J, the junction contained 11 bases not matched to a gene. Germline V gene sequence: CDR1 SEHNR, CDR2 FQNEAQ (reference sequence). The CDR3 is CALSEGARTEAFF. CDR3 bases: TGTGCCCTTAGTGAGGGGGCGCGGACTGAAGCTTTCTTT.

The V gene is TRBV29-1, the J gene TRBJ2-6, with D perhaps matching TRBD2 (5 bases). CDR3 length equals 14 residues. Germline V gene sequence: CDR1 SQVTM, CDR2 ANQGSEA. Deletions cut 4 bases from V and 3 bases from J, with 10 bases between. The CDR3: CSVGGGRGANVLTF. Here the CDR3 DNA reads TGCAGCGTTGGAGGAGGCCGTGGGGCCAACGTCCTGACTTTC.

The V and J genes are TRBV10-3 and TRBJ2-7; D remains ambiguous. Germline V gives CDR1 ENHRY, CDR2 SYGVKD. Trimming stripped 0 bases from V and 4 bases from J, with 7 bases between. CDR3 length: 13 amino acids. In nucleotides, the CDR3 is TGTGCCATCAGTGAGTCGACTGAATACGAGCAGTACTTC. Protein sequence: CAISESTEYEQYF.

This sequence joins TRBV10-3 and TRBJ1-3, with a weak D call TRBD1 (5 bases). V lost 6 bases, J lost 0 bases, and 30 bases lay in between. The CDR3 has 21 residues. The germline V gene has CDR1 ENHRY and CDR2 SYGVKD. This CDR3 is CAIRTRKNATGRDFSGNTIYF. The CDR3 DNA reads as TGTGCCATCAGAACCCGGAAAAACGCAACAGGACGGGACTTCTCTGGAAACACCATATATTTT.